The 4 T cell receptor beta chains in this list originate from one sample, sequenced in a study of beta chain features in type 1 diabetes. Broader study findings: Type 1 diabetes patients had moderately but significantly shorter TCRB CDR3s in all four CD4+ subsets.

These receptors are not linked to any known antigen. The sequenced template was cDNA made from the entire isolated RNA. Produced via immunoSEQ multiplex PCR; TCRdb's table is partial and in-frame only. The sample records around 150,000 clones, roughly 9% being singletons. Sequences were obtained from central memory CD4+ T cells from blood. The receptors were gathered from a young woman with type 1 diabetes.

In its sample, this clone was seen a few times. The chain is built from TRBV15 and TRBJ2-7; 16 bases are a match to TRBD2. The V and J ends lost 3 bases and 0 bases, in that order; junction bases with no gene match: 2. The CDR3 totals 17 residues. CDR1 and CDR2 from the germline V gene are LNHNV and YYDKDF (reference sequence). This CDR3 is CATSSGTSGRDSYEQYF. The CDR3 DNA is TGTGCCACCAGCAGCGGGACTAGCGGGAGGGACTCCTACGAGCAGTACTTC.

This clone showed up just once. This chain connects TRBV13 to TRBJ2-6; weak D call: TRBD1 (6 bases). Trimming left V 5 bases short and J 2 bases short, with 10 bases between. The CDR3 consists of 15 residues. The germline V gene has CDR1 PRHDT and CDR2 FYEKMQ (reference sequence). The DNA of the CDR3 is TGTGCCAGCAGCGCCTACAGGGCTGGGGCCAACGTCCTGACTTTC. Protein: CASSAYRAGANVLTF.

The chain couples TRBV5-1 to TRBJ2-2; tentative D call: TRBD2 (6 bases). V lost 2 bases and J 5 bases, leaving 13 bases between the germline ends. Germline V lookup: CDR1 SGHRS, CDR2 YFSETQ. This CDR3 spans 15 amino acids. In DNA, the CDR3 is TGCGCCAGCAGCTTTAGCGGTCCGGGGACCGGGGAGCTGTTTTTT. Its protein product is CASSFSGPGTGELFF.

The table lists this clone with a few counts. The V gene is TRBV29-1, the J gene TRBJ1-1, with D possibly TRBD1 on 5 matching bases. The CDR3 has 13 residues. The V gene's germline CDR1 is SQVTM and CDR2 ANQGSEA. CDR3 sequence (DNA): TGCAACATACAGGAGACTCAAAACACTGAAGCTTTCTTT. This gives the protein CNIQETQNTEAFF.